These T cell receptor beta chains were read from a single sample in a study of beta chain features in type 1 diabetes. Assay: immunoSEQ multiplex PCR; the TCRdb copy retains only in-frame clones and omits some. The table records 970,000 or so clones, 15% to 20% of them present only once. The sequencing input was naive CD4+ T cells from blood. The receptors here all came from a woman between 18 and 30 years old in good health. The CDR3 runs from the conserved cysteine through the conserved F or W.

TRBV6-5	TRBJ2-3	CASSYSLAGAGDTQYF
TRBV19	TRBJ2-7	CASSPGTSGSFGSRATFHEQYF
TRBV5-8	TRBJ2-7	CASSLSGQYEQYF
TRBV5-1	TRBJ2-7	CASSDSYYEQYF
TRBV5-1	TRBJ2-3	CASSLFGMDTQYF
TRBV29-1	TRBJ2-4	CSVEAGSKNIQYF
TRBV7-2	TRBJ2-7	CASSPAASGIYEQYF
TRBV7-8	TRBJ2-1	CASSLELDWNEQFF
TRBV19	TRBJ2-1	CASSIAARNSYNEQFF
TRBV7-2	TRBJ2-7	CASSPFSRTSGRAGYEQYF
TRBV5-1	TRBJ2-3	CASSVTRGGIDTQYF